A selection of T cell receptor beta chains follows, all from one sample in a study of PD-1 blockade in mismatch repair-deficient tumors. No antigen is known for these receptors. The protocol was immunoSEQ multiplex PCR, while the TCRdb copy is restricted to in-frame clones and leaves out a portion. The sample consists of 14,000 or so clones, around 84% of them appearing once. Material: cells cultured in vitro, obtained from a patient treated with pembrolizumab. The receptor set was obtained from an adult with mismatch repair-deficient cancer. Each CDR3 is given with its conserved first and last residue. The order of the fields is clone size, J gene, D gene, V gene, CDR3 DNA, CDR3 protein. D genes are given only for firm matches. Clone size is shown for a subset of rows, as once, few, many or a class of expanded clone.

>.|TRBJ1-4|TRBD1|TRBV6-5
TGTGCCAGCAGCGGGACAGCAACTAATGAAAAACTGTTTTTT
CASSGTATNEKLFF
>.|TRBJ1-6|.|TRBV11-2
TGTGCCAGCACAGCGGGGGCCTGGGGAACATCACCCCTCCACTTT
CASTAGAWGTSPLHF
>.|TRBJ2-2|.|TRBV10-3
TGTGCCATCAGTGACGGGTGGGGAGCCGGGGAGCTGTTTTTT
CAISDGWGAGELFF
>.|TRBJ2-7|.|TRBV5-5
TGTGCCAGCAGCTTGGCCTGGGCGGCGGGAGAGCAGTACTTC
CASSLAWAAGEQYF
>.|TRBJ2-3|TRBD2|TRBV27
TGTGCCAGCCATAGGACTAGCGGGTACACAGATACGCAGTATTTT
CASHRTSGYTDTQYF
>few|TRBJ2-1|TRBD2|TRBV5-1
TGCGCCAGCAGCCCTACGACTAGCGGGAGGGCCTCCGGGCAGTTCTTC
CASSPTTSGRASGQFF
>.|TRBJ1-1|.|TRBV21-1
TGTGCCAGCAGCAACCCCTGGGGCAGGGACAGGGAAGCTTTCTTT
CASSNPWGRDREAFF
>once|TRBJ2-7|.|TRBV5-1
TGCGCCAGCAGCTTGGTGGGTCGGTACGAGCAGTACTTC
CASSLVGRYEQYF
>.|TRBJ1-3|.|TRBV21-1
TGTGCCAGCAGCAAAGAAGGGGGCTTTTGGCGAGGAAACACCATATATTTT
CASSKEGGFWRGNTIYF
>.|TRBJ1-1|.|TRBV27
TGTGCCAGCAGTTTAGGGTACTCCCCGAACACTGAAGCTTTCTTT
CASSLGYSPNTEAFF
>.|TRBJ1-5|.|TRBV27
TGTGCCAGCAGTTTAAAGGGGGGGGCTCGGCAGCCCCAGCATTTT
CASSLKGGARQPQHF
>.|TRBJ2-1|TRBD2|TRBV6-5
TGTGCCAGCAGCTCCGGGACTAGCGGGACACATGAGCAGTTCTTC
CASSSGTSGTHEQFF
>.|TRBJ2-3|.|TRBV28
TGTGCCAGCAGTTCAAGGCAGGATTTGCAGTATTTT
CASSSRQDLQYF
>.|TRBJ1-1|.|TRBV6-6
TGTGCCAGCAGTTCGGAAAAGGTGAACACTGAAGCTTTCTTT
CASSSEKVNTEAFF
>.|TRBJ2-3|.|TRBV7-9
TGTGCCAGCAGCTTAGGACAGACCAAGGATACGCAGTATTTT
CASSLGQTKDTQYF
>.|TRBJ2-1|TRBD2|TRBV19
TGTGCCAGTAGTATGCTCTCGGGCGGGAGGGAGGATGAGCAGTTCTTC
CASSMLSGGREDEQFF
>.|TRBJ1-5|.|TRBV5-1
TGCGCCAGCAGCTTGGGAGGGCCGGCGGGGGGCGGTCAGCCCCAGCATTTT
CASSLGGPAGGGQPQHF
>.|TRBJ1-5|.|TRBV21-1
TGTGCCAGGAGTCCCCCGCGGGCCGGTCGGGATCAGCCCCAGCATTTT
CARSPPRAGRDQPQHF
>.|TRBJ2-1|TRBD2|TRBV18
TGTGCCAGCTCACTAAGAGCCCCGCTGGCTAGCGGTGAGAGGAATGAGCAGTTCTTC
CASSLRAPLASGERNEQFF
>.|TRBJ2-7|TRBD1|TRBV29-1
TGCAGCGTACTACAGGGGTCAGGTAGCTACGAGCAGTACTTC
CSVLQGSGSYEQYF
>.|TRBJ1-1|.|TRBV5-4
TGTGCCAGCAGCCCCCGATTTGGACGGGACACTGAAGCTTTCTTT
CASSPRFGRDTEAFF
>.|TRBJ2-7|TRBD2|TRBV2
TGTGCCAGCAGTGAAGCGGGGTGGAGGGGCGGGAGGACAGACTTC
CASSEAGWRGGRTDF
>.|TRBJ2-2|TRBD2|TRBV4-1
TGCGCCAGCAGTAACATTCCGGGACTAGCGGGCTCCGGGGAGCTGTTTTTT
CASSNIPGLAGSGELFF
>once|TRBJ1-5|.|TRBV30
TGTGCCTGGAGTTCTTCGGGACTTACTGGTCAGCCCCAGCATTTT
CAWSSSGLTGQPQHF
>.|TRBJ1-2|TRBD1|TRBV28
TGTGCCAGCAGGGACAGGGGCTATGGCTACACCTTC
CASRDRGYGYTF
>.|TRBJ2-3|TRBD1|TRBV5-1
TGCGCCAGCAGCATCACAGGGGCGAGCACAGATACGCAGTATTTT
CASSITGASTDTQYF
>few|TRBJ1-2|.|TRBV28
TGTGCCAGCAGTTTTTCGGGGGGCGACTATGGCTACACCTTC
CASSFSGGDYGYTF
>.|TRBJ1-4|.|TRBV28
TGTGCCAGCAAATTTACTAATGAAAAACTGTTTTTT
CASKFTNEKLFF
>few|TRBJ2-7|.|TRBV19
TGTGCCAGTAGTAGTGACACTTTCTCCTACGAGCAGTACTTC
CASSSDTFSYEQYF
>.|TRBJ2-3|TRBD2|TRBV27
TGTGCCAGCAGTACTAGCGGGAGGGCCATGCAGTATTTT
CASSTSGRAMQYF
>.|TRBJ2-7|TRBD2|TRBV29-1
TGCAGCGTTGAGGCGGGAGTGTACCCCTACGAGCAGTACTTC
CSVEAGVYPYEQYF
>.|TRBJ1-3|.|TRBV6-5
TGTGCCAGCAGTCGGACTTACTCTGGAAACACCATATATTTT
CASSRTYSGNTIYF